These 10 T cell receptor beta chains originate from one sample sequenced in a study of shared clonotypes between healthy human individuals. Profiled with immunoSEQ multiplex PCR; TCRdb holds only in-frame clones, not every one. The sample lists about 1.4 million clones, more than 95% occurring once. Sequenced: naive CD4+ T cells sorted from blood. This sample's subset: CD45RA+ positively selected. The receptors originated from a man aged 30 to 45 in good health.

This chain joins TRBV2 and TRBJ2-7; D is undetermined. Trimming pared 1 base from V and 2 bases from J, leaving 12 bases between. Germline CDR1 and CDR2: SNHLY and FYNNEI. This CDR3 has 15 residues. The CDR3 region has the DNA TGTGCCAGCAGTGAAGTTTCGCCTGTACCCTACGAGCAGTACTTC. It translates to CASSEVSPVPYEQYF.

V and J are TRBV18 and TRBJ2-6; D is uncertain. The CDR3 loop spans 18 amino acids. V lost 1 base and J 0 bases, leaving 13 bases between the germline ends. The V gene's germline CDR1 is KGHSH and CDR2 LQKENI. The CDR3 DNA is TGTGCCAGCTCACCACTTAACAGCCAATCCTCTGGGGCCAACGTCCTGACTTTC. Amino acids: CASSPLNSQSSGANVLTF.

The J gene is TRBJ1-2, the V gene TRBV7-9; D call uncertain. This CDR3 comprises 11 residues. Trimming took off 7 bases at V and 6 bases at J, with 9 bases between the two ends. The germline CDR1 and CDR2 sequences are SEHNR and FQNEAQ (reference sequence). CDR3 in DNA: TGTGCCAGCACCCTAGAAAATGGCTACACCTTC. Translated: CASTLENGYTF.

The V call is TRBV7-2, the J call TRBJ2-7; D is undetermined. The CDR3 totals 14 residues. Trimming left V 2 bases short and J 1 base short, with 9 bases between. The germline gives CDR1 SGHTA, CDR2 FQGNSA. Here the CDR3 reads CASSLFDGSYEQYF. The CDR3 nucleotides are TGTGCCAGCAGCTTATTTGACGGATCCTACGAGCAGTACTTC.

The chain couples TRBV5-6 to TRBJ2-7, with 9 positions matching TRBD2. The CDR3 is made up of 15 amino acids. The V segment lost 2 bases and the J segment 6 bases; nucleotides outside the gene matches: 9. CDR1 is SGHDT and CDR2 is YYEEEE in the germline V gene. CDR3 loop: CASSLPPGLAFEQYF. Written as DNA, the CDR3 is TGTGCCAGCAGCTTACCTCCGGGACTAGCTTTCGAGCAGTACTTC.

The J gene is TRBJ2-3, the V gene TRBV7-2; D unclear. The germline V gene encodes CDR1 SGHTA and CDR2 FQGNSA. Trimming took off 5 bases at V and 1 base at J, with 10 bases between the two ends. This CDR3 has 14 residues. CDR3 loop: CASSPGGGTDTQYF. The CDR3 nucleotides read TGTGCCAGCAGCCCCGGCGGCGGCACAGATACGCAGTATTTT.

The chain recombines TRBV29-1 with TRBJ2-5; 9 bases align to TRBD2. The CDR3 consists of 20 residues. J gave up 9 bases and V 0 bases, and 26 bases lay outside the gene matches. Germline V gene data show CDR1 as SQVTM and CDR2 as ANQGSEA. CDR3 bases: TGCAGCGTTGAAGACCCGGGACGGAGAGGACTAGGCGGGAGGGTTAGGGCCCAGTACTTC. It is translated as CSVEDPGRRGLGGRVRAQYF. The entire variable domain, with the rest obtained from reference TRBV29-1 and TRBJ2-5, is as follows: SAVISQKPSRDICQRGTSLTIQCQVDSQVTMMFWYRQQPGQSLTLIATANQGSEATYESGFVIDKFPISRPNLTFSTLTVSNMSPEDSSIYLCSVEDPGRRGLGGRVRAQYFGPGTRLLVL.

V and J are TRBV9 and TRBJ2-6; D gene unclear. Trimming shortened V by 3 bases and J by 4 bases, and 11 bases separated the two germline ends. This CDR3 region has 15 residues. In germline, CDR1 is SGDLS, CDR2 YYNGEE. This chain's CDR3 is CASSERGSGANVLTF. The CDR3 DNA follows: TGTGCCAGCAGCGAGAGAGGCTCCGGGGCCAACGTCCTGACTTTC.

CDR3 protein: CASRELRSSYEQYF. In nucleotides, the CDR3 is TGTGCCAGCAGAGAACTTAGGAGCTCCTACGAGCAGTACTTC. V and J are TRBV2 and TRBJ2-7; D remains ambiguous. Trimming stripped 6 bases from V and 0 bases from J, with 12 bases between. The CDR3 has 14 residues. Per germline, CDR1 SNHLY and CDR2 FYNNEI.

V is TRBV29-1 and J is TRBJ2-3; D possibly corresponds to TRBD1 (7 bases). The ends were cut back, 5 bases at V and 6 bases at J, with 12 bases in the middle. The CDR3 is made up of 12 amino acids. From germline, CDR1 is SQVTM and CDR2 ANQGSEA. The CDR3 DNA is TGCAGCGTTTCCGCAGGGGGGGATACGCAGTATTTT. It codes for CSVSAGGDTQYF.